This T cell receptor (beta chain) was found in a study of shared clonotypes between healthy human individuals. Measured with immunoSEQ multiplex PCR; TCRdb has only the in-frame clones, and not every one. Of 750,000 to 1,000,000 clones listed, about 91% are singletons. Germline V gives CDR1 SEHNR, CDR2 FQNEAQ (reference sequence). V was shortened by 5 bases and J by 3 bases, with 14 bases between the two germline ends. This CDR3 has 15 residues. Naive CD8 cells, CD45RO-negative and positively selected for CCR7, excluded terminally differentiated effector memory CD45RA+ cells. Sequenced input: naive CD8+ T cells sorted from blood. This sequence originates from a man aged 25-45 years in good health. The genes are TRBV7-9 and TRBJ2-1, with D possibly TRBD2 on 5 matching bases. CDR3 sequence reads: CASSIGLGIYNEQFF. In DNA, the CDR3 is TGTGCCAGCAGCATCGGACTTGGCATCTACAATGAGCAGTTCTTC.